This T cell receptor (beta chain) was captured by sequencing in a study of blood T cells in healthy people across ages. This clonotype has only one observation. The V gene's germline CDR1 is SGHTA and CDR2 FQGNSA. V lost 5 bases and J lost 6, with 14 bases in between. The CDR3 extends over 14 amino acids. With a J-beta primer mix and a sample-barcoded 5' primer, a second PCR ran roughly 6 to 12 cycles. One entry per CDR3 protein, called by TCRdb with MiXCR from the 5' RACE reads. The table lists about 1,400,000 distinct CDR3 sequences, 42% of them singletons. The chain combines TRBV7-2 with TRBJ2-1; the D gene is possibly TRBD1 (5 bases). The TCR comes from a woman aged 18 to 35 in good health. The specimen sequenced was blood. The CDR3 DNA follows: TGTACCAGCAGCCCTGAAGGGGATAGCAATGAGCAGTTCTTC. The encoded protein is CTSSPEGDSNEQFF.